Reported below is one T cell receptor (beta chain). V lost 8 bases and J lost 4, with 14 bases in between. This CDR3 comprises 12 residues. In germline, CDR1 is GTSNPN, CDR2 SVGIG (reference sequence). This sample stems from a study of blood T cell repertoires in COVID-19. Sequenced by immunoSEQ multiplex PCR; TCRdb stores in-frame clones only, minus some. Here the sample spans about 160,000 clones, roughly 82% being singletons. The chain combines TRBV30 with TRBJ2-5; tentatively, D is TRBD1 (6 bases). Sequencing was done on a sample of peripheral blood. The receptor comes from a woman in her thirties or forties with COVID-19, enrolled during active disease. The CDR3 sequence: CATEQGGETQYF. The CDR3 bases are TGTGCCACTGAACAGGGTGGAGAGACCCAGTACTTC.